This is a list of T cell receptor beta chains from one sample in a study of cytomegalovirus exposure and HLA in healthy donors. The protocol was immunoSEQ multiplex PCR, while the TCRdb copy is restricted to in-frame clones and leaves out a portion. Here the sample spans nearly 110,000 clones, over 60% being singletons. Sequences were obtained from PBMCs. These receptors all come from a male donor in good health and CMV-seronegative. The CDR3 runs from the conserved cysteine through the conserved F or W. The order of the fields is clone size, J gene, V gene, D gene, CDR3 protein, CDR3 DNA. The D gene is left open where the match is weak. Only some rows state a clone size, as once, few, many or a class for expanded clones.

- | TRBJ1-2 | TRBV14 | TRBD1 | CASSQDRIKDREDDYTF | TGTGCCAGCAGCCAAGATCGGATAAAGGACAGGGAAGATGACTACACCTTC
- | TRBJ2-4 | TRBV5-1 | TRBD1 | CASSPGQGSAKNIQYF | TGCGCCAGCAGCCCTGGACAGGGGTCAGCCAAAAACATTCAGTACTTC
- | TRBJ2-1 | TRBV5-6 | - | CASSRSGTLNNEQFF | TGTGCCAGCAGCCGTAGCGGTACCCTAAACAATGAGCAGTTCTTC
- | TRBJ2-3 | TRBV11-1 | TRBD2 | CASSVPGLAGVDTQYF | TGTGCCAGCAGTGTCCCCGGACTAGCGGGAGTAGATACGCAGTATTTT
- | TRBJ1-5 | TRBV15 | - | CATSAVNQPQHF | TGTGCCACCAGCGCGGTAAATCAGCCCCAGCATTTT
- | TRBJ1-5 | TRBV15 | - | CATSIGPGVHQPQHF | TGTGCCACCAGCATAGGCCCGGGAGTTCATCAGCCCCAGCATTTT
- | TRBJ2-2 | TRBV18 | TRBD1 | CASSTDREGTGELFF | TGTGCCAGCTCAACTGACAGGGAAGGCACCGGGGAGCTGTTTTTT
- | TRBJ2-2 | TRBV18 | TRBD2 | CASSPQTSGGNTGELFF | TGTGCCAGCTCACCACAGACTAGCGGGGGGAACACCGGGGAGCTGTTTTTT
- | TRBJ1-2 | TRBV19 | TRBD1 | CASTTGQGNYGYTF | TGTGCCAGTACCACGGGACAGGGGAACTATGGCTACACCTTC
- | TRBJ1-5 | TRBV5-3 | - | CARSLEGQGRGNQPQHF | TGTGCCAGAAGCTTGGAGGGGCAGGGCAGAGGCAATCAGCCCCAGCATTTT
- | TRBJ2-2 | TRBV7-9 | - | CASSFFTETGELFF | TGTGCCAGCAGCTTTTTCACGGAGACCGGGGAGCTGTTTTTT
- | TRBJ1-5 | TRBV6-1 | - | CAGSVSGRSNQPQHF | TGTGCCGGATCGGTTAGCGGGAGAAGCAATCAGCCCCAGCATTTT
- | TRBJ2-5 | TRBV12-5 | TRBD1 | CASGSGDRRQETQYF | TGTGCTAGTGGCTCTGGGGACAGGCGTCAAGAGACCCAGTACTTC
- | TRBJ2-7 | TRBV11-2 | - | CASSHLRRAPYEQYF | TGTGCCAGCAGCCACCTAAGGAGGGCCCCCTACGAGCAGTACTTC
- | TRBJ1-4 | TRBV27 | - | CASISRAEEKLFF | TGTGCCAGCATATCGAGGGCGGAGGAAAAACTGTTTTTT
- | TRBJ2-1 | TRBV7-6 | TRBD2 | CASSLGGSGYNEQFF | TGTGCCAGCAGCTTAGGCGGGAGTGGGTACAATGAGCAGTTCTTC
- | TRBJ2-5 | TRBV29-1 | - | CSVDGQGETQYF | TGCAGCGTTGATGGTCAGGGGGAGACCCAGTACTTC
- | TRBJ1-5 | TRBV6-1 | TRBD1 | CASLTGQGHQPQHF | TGTGCCAGCCTCACGGGACAGGGCCATCAGCCCCAGCATTTT
once | TRBJ1-5 | TRBV7-2 | TRBD1 | CASSPSLTGRHQPQHF | TGTGCCAGCAGCCCGTCATTGACAGGGCGTCACCAGCCCCAGCATTTT
- | TRBJ1-5 | TRBV9 | - | CASSVGGGGQPQHF | TGTGCCAGCAGCGTGGGCGGGGGGGGGCAGCCCCAGCATTTT
- | TRBJ2-5 | TRBV7-2 | - | CASSLVLARQETQYF | TGTGCCAGCAGCTTAGTCCTAGCAAGGCAAGAGACCCAGTACTTC